This TCR beta chain was recorded in a study of identical twins (dated by TCRdb to 2016 to 2017). For context, the study as a whole: To test whether fetal clonotypes persist, this study deep-sequenced TCR alpha and beta repertoires from monozygotic twins, from unrelated adults of various ages, and from cord blood. To rule out contamination, replicate twin experiments were performed at different times with different library preparation protocols.

The investigation overall reported the following: Compared with coincidental sharing between unrelated individuals, out-of-frame TCR alpha sequences shared between twins showed an excess of sequences with low generation probability. A weaker excess of twin sharing was found in beta out-of-frame sequences because the signal-to-noise ratio was lowered by fewer shared sequences. Abundant cord blood beta clonotypes carried fewer insertions; young adult naive repertoires showed a weaker similar trend, while memory repertoires showed none. Invariant T cells such as MAIT and iNKT could partly confound zero-insertion analyses, though diverse VJ usage argued against this for most clonotypes. Out-of-frame TCR alpha sharing in monozygotic twins was systematically underestimated by recombination models, whereas sharing between unrelated individuals was in agreement with the recombination models. Because the same donors could not be followed over many years, the conclusions depended on cross-sectional statistical analysis.

Library preparation employed 5' RACE. The sequencing machine was an Illumina HiSeq 2000. Template switching added a universal primer binding site, and the final cDNA carried a unique molecular identifier that allowed TCR cDNA molecules to be counted accurately. First-strand cDNA for TCR alpha and beta chains was synthesized from specific primers in the conserved constant-segment region. To control for contamination, each cDNA library was double barcoded with a SMART-Mk sample barcode plus Illumina barcodes. Two successive PCR steps introduced TruSeq adapter sequences along with Illumina sample barcodes. TCR alpha and beta cDNA libraries were sequenced on the Illumina HiSeq platform with custom primers. The paper's processing steps were these. Raw reads were processed with MiGEC to extract unique molecular identifiers, and MiXCR was used to determine CDR3 positions. For each individual, recombination models were inferred using an EM algorithm with the repgenHMM and IGoR tools. Shared clonotypes were analyzed with the tcR package in R, and sharing was normalized by the product of cloneset sizes. To study raw recombination without the effects of thymic and clonal selection, out-of-frame nonproductive sequences were analyzed. TCRdb reran the public reads through fastp at Q25 and MiXCR, keeping productive beta chains. Rows are unified per CDR3 protein, each entry keeping the most common DNA and genes. The V and J calls come from TCRdb's annotation, not from the publication. The sample has about 660,000 distinct CDR3 sequences on record, around 8.3% of them singletons. The ten largest account for more than 0.75% of the sample.

Trimming leaves V shorter by 5 bases and J shorter by 7 bases, with the junction holding 8 bases beyond the gene matches. The CDR3 contains 16 residues, cysteine and phenylalanine counted. The sequence is cut down to CDR3 DNA, 48 bases in frame from base 1. As for this clonotype: Its antigen target is currently unknown. Base qualities are missing; no much larger clone stands one base away.

All donors were healthy Caucasians. The twin cohort comprised three pairs of female monozygotic twins, all aged about 18 to 29 years. RNA for TCR libraries was isolated from peripheral blood mononuclear cells. The sample also formed part of further work on yellow fever vaccine responses in identical twins. As the second paper documents: According to the authors, the vaccine-induced T cell response in identical twins seemed to be partly convergent and partly specific to each individual. In the study, vaccine-responding T cell clones were precisely tracked in identical twins.

Sequencing input: PBMCs. The receptor chain draws on TRBV12-3 or TRBV12-4 and TRBJ2-1; 13 junctional bases match TRBD2. This clonotype originated in a woman aged 18-29 years in good health. The CDR3 amino acid sequence is: CASSPETSGRSNEQFF. In nucleotide form, the sequence is TGTGCCAGCAGTCCGGAGACTAGCGGGAGGTCGAATGAGCAGTTCTTC.